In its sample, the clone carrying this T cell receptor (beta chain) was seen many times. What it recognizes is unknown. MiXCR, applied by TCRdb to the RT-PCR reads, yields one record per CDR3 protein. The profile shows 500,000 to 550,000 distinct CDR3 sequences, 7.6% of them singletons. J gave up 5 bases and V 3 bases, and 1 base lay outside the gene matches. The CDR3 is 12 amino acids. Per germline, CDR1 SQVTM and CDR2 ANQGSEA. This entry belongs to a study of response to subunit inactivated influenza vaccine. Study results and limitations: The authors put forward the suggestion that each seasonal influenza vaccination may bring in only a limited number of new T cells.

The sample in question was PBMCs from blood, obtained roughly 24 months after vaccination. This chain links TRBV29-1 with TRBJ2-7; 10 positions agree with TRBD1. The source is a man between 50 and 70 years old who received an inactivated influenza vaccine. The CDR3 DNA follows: TGCAGCGTTGACGGGACAGGGGACGAGCAGTACTTC. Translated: CSVDGTGDEQYF.